Below, 7 T cell receptor beta chains from the same sample are listed, as sequenced in a study of T-cell reconstitution after alpha-beta-depleted transplantation in children (dated by TCRdb to about 2016). Receptor libraries were prepared by PCR. TCRdb shows the sequencer as Illumina HiSeq 2500. TCR library preparation used molecular barcoding, with unique molecular identifiers applied to normalize quantification of the TCRbeta repertoire. TCRdb trimmed public reads at Q25 via fastp, called clones via MiXCR and kept in-frame beta chains. Each entry merges the rows of one CDR3 protein and shows their most common DNA and genes. Recorded for this sample are 83,000 or so distinct CDR3 sequences; approximately 9.2% of them occurred a single time. The ten largest clones take up roughly 7% of the sample. This specimen was PBMCs from the stem cell graft donor, taken from the stem cell graft. The receptors shown here come from a human donor who donated a stem cell graft to a child with congenital amegakaryocytic thrombocytopenia.

This clonotype appeared many times. This chain joins TRBV12-3 or TRBV12-4 and TRBJ1-5; TRBD1 might be the D (5 bases). Trimming removed 2 bases from V and 4 bases from J, with 12 bases in between. The CDR3 sequence is 15 residues long. The CDR3, as DNA: TGTGCCAGCAGTTTAAGCCAGGGAGGGAATCAGCCCCAGCATTTT. Translation gives CASSLSQGGNQPQHF.

This clonotype was seen ten or more times. The chain recombines TRBV7-3 with TRBJ2-1; D not resolved. The germline CDR1 and CDR2 sequences are SGHTA and FQGTGA. V lost 5 bases and J lost 0, with 11 bases in between. The CDR3 runs 15 residues. The CDR3 reads CASSPDWSSYNEQFF. Written as DNA, the CDR3 is TGTGCCAGCAGCCCCGACTGGAGCTCCTACAATGAGCAGTTCTTC.

This clonotype has ten or more counts. The chain has TRBV10-3 and TRBJ1-2; TRBD1 matches at 8 bases. The CDR3 has 14 residues. The germline CDR1 and CDR2 sequences are ENHRY and SYGVKD. J lost 6 bases, V lost 4 bases, and 7 bases had no gene match. The CDR3 loop is CAISATGTGDGYTF. In nucleotides, the CDR3 is TGTGCCATCAGTGCAACCGGGACAGGAGATGGCTACACCTTC.

This clonotype was counted at least ten times. This chain connects TRBV20-1 to TRBJ2-7; D not certain. V lost 3 bases to trimming and J lost 2 bases, with 14 bases between them. Germline CDR1 is DFQATT and CDR2 is SNEGSKA (reference sequence). This CDR3 contains 14 residues. This chain's CDR3 is CSASREATTYEQYF. The CDR3 DNA reads TGCAGTGCTAGTCGCGAAGCTACTACCTACGAGCAGTACTTC.

This clonotype was detected ten times or more. The J gene is TRBJ2-3, the V gene TRBV7-2; no firm D call. The germline CDR1 and CDR2 sequences are SGHTA and FQGNSA. V lost 5 bases and J 0 bases, leaving 12 bases between the germline ends. This CDR3 has 15 amino acids. CDR3 amino acids: CASSLNLLSTDTQYF. The CDR3 DNA follows: TGTGCCAGCAGCCTCAATCTCCTAAGCACAGATACGCAGTATTTT.

This clonotype was counted at least ten times. V is TRBV5-6 and J is TRBJ1-5; 7 bases are a match to TRBD1. The CDR3 is 16 amino acids. The trim removed 1 base at V and 6 bases at J, leaving 10 bases unmatched. Per the germline V gene, CDR1 is SGHDT and CDR2 is YYEEEE. In DNA, the CDR3 is TGTGCCAGCAGCTTGAGGGCAGGGGGGGATGGTCAGCCCCAGCATTTT. This gives the protein CASSLRAGGDGQPQHF. The full variable domain, in which reference TRBV5-6 and TRBJ1-5 provide the parts outside the CDR3, is DAGVTQSPTHLIKTRGQQVTLRCSPKSGHDTVSWYQQALGQGPQFIFQYYEEEERQRGNFPDRFSGHQFPNYSSELNVNALLLGDSALYLCASSLRAGGDGQPQHFGDGTRLSIL.

This clonotype was observed at least ten times. V gene TRBV12-3 or TRBV12-4 combines with J gene TRBJ2-1, with D perhaps matching TRBD1 (5 bases). This CDR3 has 16 residues. The germline V and J ends were trimmed by 1 base and 8 bases, with 18 bases remaining between them. CDR3 residues: CASSLEEISLGHEQFF. The CDR3 DNA sequence: TGTGCCAGCAGTTTAGAAGAGATCTCCTTGGGGCATGAGCAGTTCTTC.